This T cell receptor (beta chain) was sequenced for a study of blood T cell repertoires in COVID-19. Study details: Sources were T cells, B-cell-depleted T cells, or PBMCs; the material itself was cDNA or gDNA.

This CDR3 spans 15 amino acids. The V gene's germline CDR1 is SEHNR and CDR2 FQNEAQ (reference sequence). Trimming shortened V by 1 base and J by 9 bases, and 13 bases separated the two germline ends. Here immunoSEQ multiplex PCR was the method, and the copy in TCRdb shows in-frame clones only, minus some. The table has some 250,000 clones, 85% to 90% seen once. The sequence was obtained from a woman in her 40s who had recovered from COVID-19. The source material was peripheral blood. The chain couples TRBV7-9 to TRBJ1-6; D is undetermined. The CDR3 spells CASSLVEVGFSPLHF. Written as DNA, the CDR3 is TGTGCCAGCAGCTTAGTAGAGGTTGGGTTTTCACCCCTCCACTTT.